A single count supports the clone carrying this T cell receptor beta chain. The antigen remains undetermined. This record belongs to a study of identifying expanded T cells in peripheral blood. General study findings and limits: Variance in clone template counts between approximately 2-week samples significantly increased with total template count across all healthy donors. Over two and four weeks, about 17 and 20 clones changed, versus more than 1 between replicates.

V dropped 0 bases and J dropped 4 bases, with 10 bases sitting between them. This CDR3 comprises 14 residues. Looked up from germline, CDR1 is MDHEN and CDR2 is SYDVKM. TCRdb keeps only in-frame clones here, not all; method: immunoSEQ multiplex PCR. In the table there are under 95,000 clones, approximately 90% of which are singletons. Healthy donors had no documented immune events, such as infections, while sampled. The receptor comes from a person aged 18-70 years in good health. Material: blood. The V and J genes are TRBV28 and TRBJ2-7; D is possibly TRBD2 (5 bases). The CDR3, as DNA: TGTGCCAGCAGTTTATGGGGGAGCAAGTACGAGCAGTACTTC. Amino acid sequence: CASSLWGSKYEQYF.